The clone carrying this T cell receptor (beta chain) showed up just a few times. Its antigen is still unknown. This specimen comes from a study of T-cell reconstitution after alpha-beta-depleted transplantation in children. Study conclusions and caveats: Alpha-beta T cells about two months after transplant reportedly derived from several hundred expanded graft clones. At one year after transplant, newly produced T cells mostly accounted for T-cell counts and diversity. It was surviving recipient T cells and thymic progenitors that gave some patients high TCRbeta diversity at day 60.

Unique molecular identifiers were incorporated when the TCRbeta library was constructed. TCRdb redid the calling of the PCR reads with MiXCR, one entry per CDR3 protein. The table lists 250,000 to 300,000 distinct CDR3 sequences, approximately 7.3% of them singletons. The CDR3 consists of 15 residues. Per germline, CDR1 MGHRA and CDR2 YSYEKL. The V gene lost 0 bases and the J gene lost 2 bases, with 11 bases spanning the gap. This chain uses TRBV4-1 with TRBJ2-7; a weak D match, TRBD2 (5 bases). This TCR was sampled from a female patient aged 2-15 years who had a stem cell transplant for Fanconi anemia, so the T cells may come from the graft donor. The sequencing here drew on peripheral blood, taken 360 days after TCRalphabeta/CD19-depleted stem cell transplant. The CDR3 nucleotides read TGCGCCAGCAGCCAAGATCCTGCGGGCCCCTACGAGCAGTACTTC. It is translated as CASSQDPAGPYEQYF.